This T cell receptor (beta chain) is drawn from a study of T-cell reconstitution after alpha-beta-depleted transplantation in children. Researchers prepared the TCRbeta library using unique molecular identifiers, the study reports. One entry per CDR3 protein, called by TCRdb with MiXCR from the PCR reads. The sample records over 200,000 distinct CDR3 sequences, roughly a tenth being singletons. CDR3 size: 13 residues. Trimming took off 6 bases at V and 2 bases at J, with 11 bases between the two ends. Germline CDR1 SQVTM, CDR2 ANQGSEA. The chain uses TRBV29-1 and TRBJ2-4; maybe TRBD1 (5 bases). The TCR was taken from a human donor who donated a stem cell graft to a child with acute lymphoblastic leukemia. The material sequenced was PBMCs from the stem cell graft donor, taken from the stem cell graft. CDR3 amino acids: CSVIRESKNIQYF. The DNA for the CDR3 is TGCAGCGTGATCAGGGAATCCAAAAACATTCAGTACTTC.